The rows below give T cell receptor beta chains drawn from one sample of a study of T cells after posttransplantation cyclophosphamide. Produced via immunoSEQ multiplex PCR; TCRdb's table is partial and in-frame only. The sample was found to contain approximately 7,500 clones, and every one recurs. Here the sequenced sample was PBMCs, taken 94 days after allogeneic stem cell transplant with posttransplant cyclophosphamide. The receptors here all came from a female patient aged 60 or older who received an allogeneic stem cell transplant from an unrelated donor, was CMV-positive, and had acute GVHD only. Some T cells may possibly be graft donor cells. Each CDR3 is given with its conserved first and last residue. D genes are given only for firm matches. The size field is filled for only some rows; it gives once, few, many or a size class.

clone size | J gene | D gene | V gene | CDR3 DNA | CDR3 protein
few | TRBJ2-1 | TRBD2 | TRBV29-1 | TGCAGCGTTGTGGGCGGGAGGGCGTTGACCTACAATGAGCAGTTCTTC | CSVVGGRALTYNEQFF
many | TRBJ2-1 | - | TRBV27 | TGTGCCAGCAGTTCCTCGTTATTGTCCAATGAGCAGTTCTTC | CASSSSLLSNEQFF
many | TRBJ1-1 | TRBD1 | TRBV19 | TGTGCCAGTAGTACCTACCCGGGACAGGGGCTTTCTGAAGCTTTCTTT | CASSTYPGQGLSEAFF
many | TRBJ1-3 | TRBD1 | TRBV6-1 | TGTGCCAGCAGTGGAAGACAGGGCTACTCTGGAAACACCATATATTTT | CASSGRQGYSGNTIYF
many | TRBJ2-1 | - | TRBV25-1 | TGTGCCAGCAGTGGGAGGGGCTCCTACAATGAGCAGTTCTTC | CASSGRGSYNEQFF
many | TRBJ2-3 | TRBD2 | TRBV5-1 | TGCGCCAGCAGCTTAGCGGGACTAGGGCTCACAGATACGCAGTATTTT | CASSLAGLGLTDTQYF
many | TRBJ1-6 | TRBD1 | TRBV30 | TGTGCCTGGAGTGTCTTTGGGTCCAGGGGGCCTTCACCCCTCCACTTT | CAWSVFGSRGPSPLHF
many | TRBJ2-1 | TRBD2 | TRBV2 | TGTGCCAGCAGTGAGAGGGGAGGGAGCAATGAGCAGTTCTTC | CASSERGGSNEQFF
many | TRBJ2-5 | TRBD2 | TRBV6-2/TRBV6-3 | TGTGCCAGCAGTTACTATCTTGTTTGGGACTATATCCAAGAGACCCAGTACTTC | CASSYYLVWDYIQETQYF
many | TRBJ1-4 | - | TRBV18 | TGTGCCAGCTCCCAACTTTCGGGGAATGAAAAACTGTTTTTT | CASSQLSGNEKLFF
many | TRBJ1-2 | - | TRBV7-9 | TGTGCCAGCAGCTTAGCCGGCTATGGCTACACCTTC | CASSLAGYGYTF
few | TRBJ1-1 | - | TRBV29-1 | TGCAGCGTTGAGGGACAAGCGAACACTGAAGCTTTCTTT | CSVEGQANTEAFF
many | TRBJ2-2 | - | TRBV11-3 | TGTGCCAGCAGCTTACAACCGGGACAGAACACCGGGGAGCTGTTTTTT | CASSLQPGQNTGELFF
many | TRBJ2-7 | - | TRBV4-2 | TGTGCCAGCAGCCAAGATCGGCCAGGGTCGATCCCCTACGAGCAGTACTTC | CASSQDRPGSIPYEQYF
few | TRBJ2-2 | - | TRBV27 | TGTGCCAGCAGTTTATTGGGGAGGGGGCCCGGGGAGCTGTTTTTT | CASSLLGRGPGELFF
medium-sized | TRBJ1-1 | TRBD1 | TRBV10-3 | TGTGCCATCAGTGAAAGCACAGGGGGCGAAGCTTTCTTT | CAISESTGGEAFF
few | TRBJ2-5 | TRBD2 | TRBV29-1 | TGCAGCGTGGCCCGGGGGGGCCAGGAGACCCAGTACTTC | CSVARGGQETQYF
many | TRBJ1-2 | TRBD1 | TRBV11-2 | TGTGCCAGCAGCCCGGGACAGGGGAGAGGAGGCTACACCTTC | CASSPGQGRGGYTF
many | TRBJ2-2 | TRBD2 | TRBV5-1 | TGCGCCAGCAGCTTGGAGACTAGCGGGGGTAGGCTGTTTTTT | CASSLETSGGRLFF
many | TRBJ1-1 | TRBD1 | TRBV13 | TGTGCCAGCAGCTTCGGGACAGGGAGGGTGAACACTGAAGCTTTCTTT | CASSFGTGRVNTEAFF
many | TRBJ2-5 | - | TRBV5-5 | TGTGCCAGCAGCATCATGGCCTCGTACCAAGAGACCCAGTACTTC | CASSIMASYQETQYF
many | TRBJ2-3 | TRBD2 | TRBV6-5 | TGTGCCAGCAGTTTCAGGGTAGCGGGGCAAGATACGCAGTATTTT | CASSFRVAGQDTQYF
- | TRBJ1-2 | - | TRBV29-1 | TGCAGCGTTGTCATCCCGGAACTATCGCTCTACACCTTC | CSVVIPELSLYTF
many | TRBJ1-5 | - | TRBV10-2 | TGCGCCACGAGCGGGAGCGATTATAGCAATCAGCCCCAGCATTTT | CATSGSDYSNQPQHF
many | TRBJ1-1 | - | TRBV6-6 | TGTGCCAGCAGCTTACCTAAGGCGGGGGCAGCTTTCTTT | CASSLPKAGAAFF
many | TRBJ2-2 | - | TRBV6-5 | TGTGCCAGCAAGCGCGGAACCGGGGAGCTGTTTTTT | CASKRGTGELFF
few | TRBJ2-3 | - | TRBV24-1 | TGTGCCACCAGTGACCAGGGCACAGATACGCAGTATTTT | CATSDQGTDTQYF
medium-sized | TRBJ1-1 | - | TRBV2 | TGTGCCAGCAGTACACAGGGGAACACTGAAGCTTTCTTT | CASSTQGNTEAFF